A single sample is the source of the 14 T cell receptor beta chains below, sequenced in a study of blood T cell repertoires in COVID-19. Only in-frame clones appear in the TCRdb table, and some are missing; sequencing was by immunoSEQ multiplex PCR. The data contain some 300,000 clones, nearly 90% of them seen just once; the ten biggest clones take up about 1%. Sequencing input: peripheral blood. These receptors were obtained from a woman aged 40 to 50 with COVID-19, enrolled during active disease.

The V gene is TRBV28, the J gene TRBJ2-3, with TRBD2 matching 15 bases. The CDR3 extends over 15 amino acids. Germline V CDR1 and CDR2: MDHEN, SYDVKM. CDR3 loop: CASGTSGRSTDTQYF. In DNA, the CDR3 is TGTGCGAGCGGGACTAGCGGGAGGAGCACAGATACGCAGTATTTT.

The chain carries TRBV6-5 and TRBJ1-6; no firm D call. Germline lookup yields CDR1 MNHEY and CDR2 SVGAGI. This CDR3 has 15 residues. V was trimmed by 5 bases and J by 9 bases, leaving 17 bases between them. The CDR3 protein is CASSHPPQRGSPLHF. DNA for the CDR3: TGTGCCAGCAGTCACCCCCCCCAACGGGGTTCACCCCTCCACTTT.

V gene TRBV5-4 combines with J gene TRBJ1-1; D unclear. V lost 4 bases, J lost 0 bases, and 7 bases lay in between. The CDR3 loop spans 13 amino acids. Germline V lookup: CDR1 SGHNT, CDR2 YYREEE (reference sequence). CDR3 DNA: TGTGCCAGCAGCCCTATAATGAACACTGAAGCTTTCTTT. It is translated as CASSPIMNTEAFF.

This chain joins TRBV7-9 and TRBJ1-1, with D unresolved. Germline values: CDR1 SEHNR, CDR2 FQNEAQ (reference sequence). The CDR3 is 14 residues long. V dropped 8 bases and J dropped 3 bases, with 16 bases sitting between them. CDR3 region: CASRVSGSYTEAFF. Here the CDR3 DNA reads TGTGCCAGCCGCGTTTCGGGGTCGTACACTGAAGCTTTCTTT.

The rearrangement joins TRBV19 to TRBJ2-2; D perhaps matches TRBD1 (5 bases). The CDR3 has 16 residues. Germline V gene data show CDR1 as LNHDA and CDR2 as SQIVND (reference sequence). The germline V and J ends were trimmed by 4 bases and 7 bases, with 19 bases remaining between them. The CDR3 region is CASSTPTVLGGGELFF. The CDR3 DNA reads as TGTGCCAGTAGTACGCCGACAGTCCTTGGCGGCGGGGAGCTGTTTTTT.

V usage is TRBV2 and J usage is TRBJ2-7; TRBD1 agrees at 8 bases. The germline CDR1 and CDR2 sequences are SNHLY and FYNNEI. The V and J ends lost 3 bases and 0 bases, in that order; junction bases with no gene match: 4. The CDR3 has 15 amino acids. In DNA form, the CDR3 reads TGTGCCAGCAGTGAGGACAGGGTGTCCTCCTACGAGCAGTACTTC. Protein: CASSEDRVSSYEQYF.

CDR3 region: CASSLLAGVGQETQYF. The CDR3 nucleotides are TGTGCCAGCAGCTTATTGGCGGGAGTGGGCCAAGAGACCCAGTACTTC. The V gene is TRBV7-9, the J gene TRBJ2-5; 7 nucleotides match TRBD2. This CDR3 has 16 amino acids. Germline V lookup: CDR1 SEHNR, CDR2 FQNEAQ (reference sequence). V shed 2 bases and J 1 base; nucleotides not matched to a gene: 7.

The count of this clone is one. This chain links TRBV24-1 with TRBJ2-5; 7 nucleotides match TRBD1. Germline CDR1 reads KGHDR; CDR2 reads SFDVKD. V gave up 5 bases and J gave up 1 base; unmatched junction bases: 3. This CDR3 has 14 amino acids. The CDR3 DNA follows: TGTGCCACCAGTGGGAGACAGGGCCAAGAGACCCAGTACTTC. Translated, it gives CATSGRQGQETQYF.

CDR3 in amino acids: CASSPDLLAGSYNEQFF. CDR3 nucleotide sequence: TGTGCCAGCTCACCAGACCTACTAGCGGGGTCTTACAATGAGCAGTTCTTC. The gene calls are TRBV18 and TRBJ2-1, with 10 bases identical to TRBD2. Germline V gene lookup returns CDR1 KGHSH and CDR2 LQKENI. The ends lost 2 bases at V and 4 bases at J; junction bases unmatched: 8. This CDR3 comprises 17 residues.

V usage is TRBV27 and J usage is TRBJ1-1; no clear D gene. Trimming stripped 3 bases from V and 0 bases from J, with 5 bases between. CDR1 and CDR2 (germline): MNHEY, SMNVEV (reference sequence). The CDR3 spans 13 residues. As DNA, the CDR3 is TGTGCCAGCAGTTTCACAGTGAACACTGAAGCTTTCTTT. Its translation: CASSFTVNTEAFF.

The chain combines TRBV19 with TRBJ1-1, with D maybe TRBD1 (5 bases). This CDR3 has 13 amino acids. Germline lookup yields CDR1 LNHDA and CDR2 SQIVND (reference sequence). V lost 11 bases and J lost 1, with 14 bases in between. CDR3 sequence reads: CASKGPSNTEAFF. The CDR3, as DNA: TGTGCCTCAAAGGGGCCCTCGAACACTGAAGCTTTCTTT.

The chain has TRBV4-2 and TRBJ1-5; D gene unclear. With 3 bases removed from V and 2 bases from J, the gap between germline ends came to 8 bases. Germline values: CDR1 LGHNA, CDR2 YNFKEQ. This CDR3 contains 14 residues. The CDR3 loop reads CASSQEEGNQPQHF. In DNA form, the CDR3 reads TGTGCCAGCAGCCAGGAGGAGGGCAATCAGCCCCAGCATTTT.

The DNA for the CDR3 is TGTGCCAGCCGAGGGACACGGGTACTGATTGGCTACACCTTC. This translates into CASRGTRVLIGYTF. The V and J genes are TRBV28 and TRBJ1-2, with D perhaps matching TRBD1 (6 bases). The germline V gene encodes CDR1 MDHEN and CDR2 SYDVKM. The CDR3 sequence is 14 residues long. The ends were cut back, 8 bases at V and 7 bases at J, with 20 bases in the middle.

This clone showed up just a few times. The chain links TRBV21-1 to TRBJ1-1; TRBD1, the table's D call, was not compared with the DNA. TRBV21-1 is described as a pseudogene. The CDR3 runs 14 residues. This CDR3 reads CASTSGQKNTEAFF. CDR3 bases: TGTGCCAGCACCTCCGGACAGAAGAACACTGAAGCTTTCTTT.